The 30 T cell receptor beta chains reported below all come from one sample, sequenced in a study of CD8+CD57+ T cells in acquired aplastic anemia. The authors sequenced patients whose flow cytometry had shown CD8+CD57+ cell expansion. TCR beta VDJ and CDR3 profiling used genomic DNA as template. One entry per CDR3 protein, called by TCRdb with MiXCR from the reads. The repertoire holds roughly 200,000 distinct CDR3 sequences, with over 55% as singletons. Sample: sorted CD4+, CD8+, or CD8+CD57+ T cells (not recorded which) from PBMCs. Receptors were obtained from a human donor with aplastic anemia.

This clonotype came up once. The chain carries TRBV10-3 and TRBJ1-1; no firm D call. The CDR3 is 14 amino acids. Germline loops: CDR1 ENHRY, CDR2 SYGVKD. Trimming pared 4 bases from V and 5 bases from J, leaving 14 bases between. The CDR3 DNA is TGTGCCATCAGTGGGACGGCAGAGGATACTGAAGCTTTCTTT. Protein product: CAISGTAEDTEAFF.

This sequence joins TRBV9 and TRBJ2-7, with D possibly TRBD2 on 5 matching bases. Germline values: CDR1 SGDLS, CDR2 YYNGEE. The V gene lost 0 bases and the J gene lost 6 bases, with 10 bases spanning the gap. This CDR3 is built from 13 residues. In DNA form, the CDR3 reads TGTGCCAGCAGCGTAGATCTAGCTGGCGAGCAGTACTTC. Amino acids: CASSVDLAGEQYF.

This clonotype was counted only a few times. The V and J genes are TRBV7-6 and TRBJ2-3; TRBD2 aligns across 11 bases. This CDR3 region has 16 residues. The V segment lost 5 bases and the J segment 3 bases; nucleotides outside the gene matches: 7. Germline CDR1 is SGHVS and CDR2 is FNYEAQ. The CDR3 bases are TGTGCCAGCAGCCTAATGGGACTAGCGGAAACAGATACGCAGTATTTT. Its translation: CASSLMGLAETDTQYF.

This clonotype was seen a handful of times. The chain uses TRBV20-1 and TRBJ1-1; 9 positions match TRBD1. The V gene end was trimmed by 3 bases and the J gene end by 5 bases; junction bases not matched to a gene: 4. CDR1 and CDR2 from the germline V gene are DFQATT and SNEGSKA (reference sequence). There are 13 residues in the CDR3. CDR3 nucleotide sequence: TGCAGTGCTAGGTTGACAGGGGGGACTGAAGCTTTCTTT. This translates into CSARLTGGTEAFF.

This chain uses TRBV2 with TRBJ2-3; D not resolved. The germline CDR1 and CDR2 sequences are SNHLY and FYNNEI. This CDR3 has 14 residues. The chain's CDR3 is CGTKGPSPTDTQYF. The CDR3 DNA follows: TGTGGGACGAAAGGGCCCTCCCCCACAGATACGCAGTATTTT.

The V call is TRBV7-9, the J call TRBJ1-2, with D perhaps matching TRBD1 (5 bases). CDR1 and CDR2 (germline): SEHNR, FQNEAQ (reference sequence). This CDR3 is 15 amino acids long. V lost 1 base and J 3 bases, leaving 12 bases between the germline ends. CDR3 protein: CASSLGVAGHYGYTF. The CDR3 DNA is TGTGCCAGCAGCTTAGGCGTGGCAGGGCACTATGGCTACACCTTC. Filled out from reference TRBV7-9 and TRBJ1-2, the complete variable domain reads DTGVSQNPRHKITKRGQNVTFRCDPISEHNRLYWYRQTLGQGPEFLTYFQNEAQLEKSRLLSDRFSAERPKGSFSTLEIQRTEQGDSAMYLCASSLGVAGHYGYTFGSGTRLTVV.

This clonotype was seen a handful of times. J is TRBJ2-1 and V is TRBV24-1; possible D gene TRBD2, 6 bases. The germline V gene has CDR1 KGHDR and CDR2 SFDVKD. The V end lost 1 base, the J end lost 11 bases, and 11 bases lay between the germline ends. This CDR3 is 13 amino acids long. The CDR3 protein is CATSDFAGLKQFF. The CDR3 DNA sequence: TGTGCCACCAGTGATTTTGCGGGGCTAAAGCAGTTCTTC.

This chain connects TRBV7-2 to TRBJ2-5; 11 bases match TRBD2. The germline V gene has CDR1 SGHTA and CDR2 FQGNSA. The CDR3 consists of 17 residues. J was trimmed by 5 bases and V by 4 bases; bases with no gene match: 12. The CDR3 is CASSSPPSGRFQETQYF. CDR3 DNA sequence: TGTGCCAGCAGCTCACCGCCTAGCGGGAGGTTCCAGGAGACCCAGTACTTC.

The gene calls are TRBV7-2 and TRBJ1-1, with D hard to call. V was shortened by 5 bases and J by 1 base, with 17 bases between the two germline ends. The CDR3 is 16 residues long. Germline CDR1 and CDR2: SGHTA and FQGNSA. For the CDR3, the DNA is TGTGCCAGCAGCAGCCGACACGGGGTGGCGAACACTGAAGCTTTCTTT. This gives the protein CASSSRHGVANTEAFF.

The chain couples TRBV19 to TRBJ2-6, with TRBD1 matching 8 bases. This CDR3 is built from 15 residues. Germline-derived CDR1 and CDR2 are LNHDA and SQIVND (reference sequence). The V segment lost 7 bases and the J segment 3 bases; nucleotides outside the gene matches: 5. CDR3 nucleotide sequence: TGTGCCAGTACCCCAGGGGGCGGTGGGGCCAACGTCCTGACTTTC. Encoded protein: CASTPGGGGANVLTF.

V usage is TRBV2 and J usage is TRBJ1-1, with no clear D. The CDR3 spans 14 residues. V dropped 3 bases and J dropped 1 base, with 9 bases sitting between them. Germline lookup yields CDR1 SNHLY and CDR2 FYNNEI. The CDR3, as DNA: TGTGCCAGCAGTGATCTAGGGAAGAACACTGAAGCTTTCTTT. Translation: CASSDLGKNTEAFF. The full variable domain, in which reference TRBV2 and TRBJ1-1 provide the parts outside the CDR3, is EPEVTQTPSHQVTQMGQEVILRCVPISNHLYFYWYRQILGQKVEFLVSFYNNEISEKSEIFDDQFSVERPDGSNFTLKIRSTKLEDSAMYFCASSDLGKNTEAFFGQGTRLTVV.

Remarks on this clonotype: Compared with germline, one end of the junction differs, possibly owing to a read error. This chain uses TRBV7-3 with TRBJ1-1; D might be TRBD1 (5 bases). CDR1 and CDR2 (germline): SGHTA, FQGTGA. CDR3 length: 14 residues. The CDR3 protein is CASSLGGLNTGAFF. Here the CDR3 DNA reads TGTGCCAGCAGCTTAGGGGGGTTGAACACTGGAGCTTTCTTT. Combining the CDR3 with reference TRBV7-3 and TRBJ1-1 gives the whole variable domain GAGVSQTPSNKVTEKGKYVELRCDPISGHTALYWYRQSLGQGPEFLIYFQGTGAADDSGLPNDRFFAVRPEGSVSTLKIQRTERGDSAVYLCASSLGGLNTGAFFGQGTRLTVV.

The chain is built from TRBV7-2 and TRBJ1-3; D remains ambiguous. This CDR3 spans 14 amino acids. CDR1 SGHTA and CDR2 FQGNSA come from the germline V gene. V lost 1 base and J lost 0, with 4 bases in between. CDR3 sequence reads: CASSLGYSGNTIYF. For the CDR3, the DNA is TGTGCCAGCAGCTTAGGTTACTCTGGAAACACCATATATTTT.

The chain joins TRBV20-1 to TRBJ1-1; D gene ambiguous. Looked up from germline, CDR1 is DFQATT and CDR2 is SNEGSKA (reference sequence). This CDR3 spans 13 amino acids. Trimming pared 0 bases from V and 11 bases from J, leaving 16 bases between. CDR3 amino acids: CSARDKRRFGAFF. The CDR3 DNA sequence: TGCAGTGCTAGAGATAAACGGAGGTTTGGTGCTTTCTTT.

This chain links TRBV29-1 with TRBJ1-1; possibly TRBD1 for D (5 bases). Trimming left V 5 bases short and J 1 base short, with 5 bases between. Germline CDR1 reads SQVTM; CDR2 reads ANQGSEA. The CDR3 contains 11 residues. The CDR3 here is CSVTGNTEAFF. The DNA of the CDR3 is TGCAGCGTTACAGGGAACACTGAAGCTTTCTTT.

This clonotype was counted once. The CDR3 protein is CASSEPTGFGSEQFF. For the CDR3, the DNA is TGTGCCAGCAGTGAACCGACAGGGTTCGGGAGTGAGCAGTTCTTC. The J gene is TRBJ2-1, the V gene TRBV25-1; TRBD1 might be the D (7 bases). The germline V and J ends were trimmed by 2 bases and 9 bases, with 17 bases remaining between them. Germline CDR1 reads MGHDK; CDR2 reads SYGVNS. The CDR3 length is 15 residues.

Written as DNA, the CDR3 is TGCGCCAGCAGCCCGAGACACGACTACAATGAGCAGTTCTTC. Its translation: CASSPRHDYNEQFF. The rearrangement links TRBV5-1 to TRBJ2-1; D is ambiguous. Deletions cut 4 bases from V and 3 bases from J, with 11 bases between. The germline gives CDR1 SGHRS, CDR2 YFSETQ. This CDR3 region has 14 residues.

This clonotype has just a few counts. The chain links TRBV7-9 to TRBJ1-6; D call uncertain. Trimming cost V 1 base and J 7 bases, with 8 bases left between them. The CDR3 length is 14 residues. Per the germline V gene, CDR1 is SEHNR and CDR2 is FQNEAQ (reference sequence). The DNA of the CDR3 is TGTGCCAGCAGCTTAGAACAGCCCAATTCACCCCTCCACTTT. It translates to CASSLEQPNSPLHF.

The CDR3 is CASSVGVGMNTEAFF. The CDR3 bases are TGTGCCAGCAGCGTAGGGGTAGGCATGAACACTGAAGCTTTCTTT. The rearrangement uses TRBV9 and TRBJ1-1; D remains unclear. The CDR3 covers 15 residues. V was cut by 0 bases and J by 0 bases, with 9 bases left in between. The germline CDR1 and CDR2 sequences are SGDLS and YYNGEE.

The chain couples TRBV24-1 to TRBJ2-6; a possible D gene is TRBD1 (6 bases). With 4 bases removed from V and 2 bases from J, the gap between germline ends came to 11 bases. CDR1 KGHDR and CDR2 SFDVKD come from the germline V gene. This CDR3 spans 16 amino acids. The CDR3 spells CATSDRWTAGANVLTF. CDR3 DNA: TGTGCCACCAGTGACCGATGGACAGCTGGGGCCAACGTCCTGACTTTC.

The chain recombines TRBV7-9 with TRBJ1-5, with 7 nucleotides matching TRBD1. This CDR3 has 16 residues. J lost 11 bases, V lost 5 bases, and 18 bases had no gene match. Per the germline V gene, CDR1 is SEHNR and CDR2 is FQNEAQ (reference sequence). CDR3 sequence (DNA): TGTGCCAGCAGCGACACGACAGGGATCCGTGAAGAGACCCAGCATTTT. As protein: CASSDTTGIREETQHF.

The J gene is TRBJ1-2, the V gene TRBV11-1; TRBD1 matches at 7 bases. This CDR3 has 16 amino acids. V shed 0 bases and J 7 bases; nucleotides not matched to a gene: 11. CDR1 is SGHAT and CDR2 is FQDESV in the germline V gene (reference sequence). This chain's CDR3 is CASSLALGQGGSGYTF. CDR3 DNA: TGTGCCAGCAGCTTAGCGCTGGGCCAGGGGGGCTCTGGCTACACCTTC. Looking up the rest from reference TRBV11-1 and TRBJ1-2 gives the full variable domain: EAEVAQSPRYKITEKSQAVAFWCDPISGHATLYWYRQILGQGPELLVQFQDESVVDDSQLPKDRFSAERLKGVDSTLKIQPAELGDSAMYLCASSLALGQGGSGYTFGSGTRLTVV.

The chain links TRBV20-1 to TRBJ1-4, with TRBD1 matching 7 bases. Per germline, CDR1 DFQATT and CDR2 SNEGSKA (reference sequence). The CDR3 runs to 13 residues. V trimming: 5 bases; J trimming: 2 bases; junction bases outside the gene matches: 2. The CDR3 DNA reads as TGCAGTGCTTCACAGGGGACTAATGAAAAACTGTTTTTT. Protein: CSASQGTNEKLFF.

The rearrangement links TRBV5-6 to TRBJ1-6, with D possibly being TRBD1 (5 bases). Germline V gives CDR1 SGHDT, CDR2 YYEEEE. The V end lost 4 bases, the J end lost 8 bases, and 19 bases lay between the germline ends. The CDR3 has 16 amino acids. CDR3 residues: CASSQDRGGGDSPLHF. The CDR3 DNA reads TGTGCCAGCAGCCAAGACCGGGGCGGGGGAGATTCACCCCTCCACTTT.

The chain carries TRBV20-1 and TRBJ2-7, with TRBD2 identical over 9 bases. Germline V CDR1 and CDR2: DFQATT, SNEGSKA (reference sequence). The CDR3 totals 14 residues. J gave up 7 bases and V 3 bases, and 10 bases lay outside the gene matches. This CDR3 is CSASPLAAGGEQYF. The CDR3 nucleotides read TGCAGTGCTAGTCCACTAGCGGCGGGAGGGGAGCAGTACTTC.

The chain couples TRBV10-1 to TRBJ1-1; D not resolved. Germline CDR1 is WNHNN and CDR2 is SYGVQD (reference sequence). This CDR3 is 14 amino acids long. V lost 3 bases, J lost 2 bases, and 10 bases lay in between. The CDR3 reads CASSDGGTNTEAFF. CDR3 DNA sequence: TGCGCCAGCAGTGATGGAGGCACTAACACTGAAGCTTTCTTT.

This clonotype was recorded many times. The V and J genes are TRBV6-5 and TRBJ1-4; D is undetermined. CDR3 length: 17 amino acids. V was clipped by 0 bases and J by 3 bases, with 14 bases between them. From germline, CDR1 is MNHEY and CDR2 SVGAGI. CDR3 sequence reads: CASSYSPDTWANEKLFF. In DNA, the CDR3 is TGTGCCAGCAGTTACTCCCCCGACACTTGGGCTAATGAAAAACTGTTTTTT.

This rearrangement joins TRBV2 to TRBJ2-4; tentative D call: TRBD1 (5 bases). V was trimmed by 3 bases and J by 3 bases, leaving 9 bases between them. The CDR3 contains 14 residues. CDR1 is SNHLY, CDR2 FYNNEI, per germline. CDR3 in amino acids: CASSDGQGKNIQYF. Written as DNA, the CDR3 is TGTGCCAGCAGTGATGGGCAGGGCAAAAACATTCAGTACTTC.

This clonotype was counted ten times or more. The chain recombines TRBV5-1 with TRBJ2-2; 8 bases agree with TRBD2. The CDR3 loop spans 14 amino acids. Germline loops: CDR1 SGHRS, CDR2 YFSETQ. The trim removed 4 bases at V and 7 bases at J, leaving 6 bases unmatched. The CDR3 region has the DNA TGCGCCAGCAGCCCCACGGGGGGGATCGGGGAGCTGTTTTTT. Its translation is CASSPTGGIGELFF.

On this clonotype itself: The junction departs from germline at one end; a sequencing error may be responsible. The chain is built from TRBV5-1 and TRBJ2-7, with 10 bases matching TRBD1. CDR1 SGHRS and CDR2 YFSETQ come from the germline V gene. The CDR3 runs 14 residues. CDR3 amino acids: CASSYRDRGMEQYF. DNA of the CDR3: TGTGCCAGCAGTTACCGGGACAGGGGAATGGAGCAGTACTTC.